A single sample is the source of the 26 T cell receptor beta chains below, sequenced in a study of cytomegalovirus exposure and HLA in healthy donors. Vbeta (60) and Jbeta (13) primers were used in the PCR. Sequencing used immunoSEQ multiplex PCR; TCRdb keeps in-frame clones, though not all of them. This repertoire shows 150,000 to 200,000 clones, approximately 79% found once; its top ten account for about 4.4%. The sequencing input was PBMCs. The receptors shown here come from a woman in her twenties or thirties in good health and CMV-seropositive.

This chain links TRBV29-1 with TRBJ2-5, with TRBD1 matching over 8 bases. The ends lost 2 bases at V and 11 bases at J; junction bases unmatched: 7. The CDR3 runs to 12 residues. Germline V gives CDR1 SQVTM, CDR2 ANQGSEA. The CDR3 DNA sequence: TGCAGCGTTGAAAGAGAGCGGACAGGGCAGTACTTC. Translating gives CSVERERTGQYF.

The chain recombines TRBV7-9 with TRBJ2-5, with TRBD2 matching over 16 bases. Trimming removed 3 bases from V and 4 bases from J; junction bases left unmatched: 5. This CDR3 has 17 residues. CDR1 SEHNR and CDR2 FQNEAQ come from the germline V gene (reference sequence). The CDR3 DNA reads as TGTGCCAGCAGCTTCGGGACTAGCGGGGGGGCTAGAGAGACCCAGTACTTC. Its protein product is CASSFGTSGGARETQYF.

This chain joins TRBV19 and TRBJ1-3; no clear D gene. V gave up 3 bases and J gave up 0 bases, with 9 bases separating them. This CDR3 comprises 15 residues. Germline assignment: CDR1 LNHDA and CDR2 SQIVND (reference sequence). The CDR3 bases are TGTGCCAGTAGTATTCTTCCGTTCTCTGGAAACACCATATATTTT. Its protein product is CASSILPFSGNTIYF.

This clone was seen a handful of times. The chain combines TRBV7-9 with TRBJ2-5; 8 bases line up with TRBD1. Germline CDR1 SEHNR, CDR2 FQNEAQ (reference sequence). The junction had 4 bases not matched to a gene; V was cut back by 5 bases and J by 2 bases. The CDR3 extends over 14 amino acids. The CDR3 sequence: CASSRTGRQETQYF. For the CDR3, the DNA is TGTGCCAGCAGCCGGACAGGGCGGCAAGAGACCCAGTACTTC. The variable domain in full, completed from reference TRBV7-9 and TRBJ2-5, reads DTGVSQNPRHKITKRGQNVTFRCDPISEHNRLYWYRQTLGQGPEFLTYFQNEAQLEKSRLLSDRFSAERPKGSFSTLEIQRTEQGDSAMYLCASSRTGRQETQYFGPGTRLLVL.

As DNA, the CDR3 is TGTGCCAGCAGCCCCGACCGGGACAGGGGCCACGAGCAGTACTTC. Amino acid sequence: CASSPDRDRGHEQYF. This chain uses TRBV7-9 with TRBJ2-7; 10 bases line up with TRBD1. V shed 5 bases and J 5 bases; nucleotides not matched to a gene: 9. There are 15 residues in the CDR3. Germline CDR1 SEHNR, CDR2 FQNEAQ (reference sequence). Variable domain in full (rest from reference TRBV7-9 and TRBJ2-7): DTGVSQNPRHKITKRGQNVTFRCDPISEHNRLYWYRQTLGQGPEFLTYFQNEAQLEKSRLLSDRFSAERPKGSFSTLEIQRTEQGDSAMYLCASSPDRDRGHEQYFGPGTRLTVT.

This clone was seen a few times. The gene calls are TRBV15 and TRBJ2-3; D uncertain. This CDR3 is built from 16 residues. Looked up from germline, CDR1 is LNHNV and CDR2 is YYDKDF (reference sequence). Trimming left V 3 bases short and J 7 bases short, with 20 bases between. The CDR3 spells CATSSWPGFEVNTQYF. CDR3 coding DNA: TGTGCCACCAGCAGTTGGCCCGGTTTCGAGGTCAATACGCAGTATTTT.

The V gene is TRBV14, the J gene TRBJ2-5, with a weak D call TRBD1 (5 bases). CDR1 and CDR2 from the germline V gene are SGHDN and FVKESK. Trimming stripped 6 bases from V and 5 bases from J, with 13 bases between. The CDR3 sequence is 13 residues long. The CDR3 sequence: CASRQTVAETQYF. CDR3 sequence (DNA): TGTGCCAGCAGACAGACAGTCGCCGAGACCCAGTACTTC. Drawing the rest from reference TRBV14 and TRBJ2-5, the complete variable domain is EAGVTQFPSHSVIEKGQTVTLRCDPISGHDNLYWYRRVMGKEIKFLLHFVKESKQDESGMPNNRFLAERTGGTYSTLKVQPAELEDSGVYFCASRQTVAETQYFGPGTRLLVL.

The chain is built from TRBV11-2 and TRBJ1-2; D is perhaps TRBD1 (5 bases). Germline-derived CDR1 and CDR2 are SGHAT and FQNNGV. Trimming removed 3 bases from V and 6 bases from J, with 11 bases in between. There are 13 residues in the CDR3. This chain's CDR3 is CASSFTRVDGYTF. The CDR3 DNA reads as TGTGCCAGCAGCTTCACCAGGGTGGATGGCTACACCTTC.

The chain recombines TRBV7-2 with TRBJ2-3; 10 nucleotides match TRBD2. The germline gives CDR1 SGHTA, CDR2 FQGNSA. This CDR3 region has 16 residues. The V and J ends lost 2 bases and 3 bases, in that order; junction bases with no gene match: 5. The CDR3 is CASSLRPSGGTDTQYF. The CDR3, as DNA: TGTGCCAGCAGCTTACGCCCTAGCGGGGGAACAGATACGCAGTATTTT. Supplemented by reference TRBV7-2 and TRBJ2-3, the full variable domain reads GAGVSQSPSNKVTEKGKDVELRCDPISGHTALYWYRQSLGQGLEFLIYFQGNSAPDKSGLPSDRFSAERTGGSVSTLTIQRTQQEDSAVYLCASSLRPSGGTDTQYFGPGTRLTVL.

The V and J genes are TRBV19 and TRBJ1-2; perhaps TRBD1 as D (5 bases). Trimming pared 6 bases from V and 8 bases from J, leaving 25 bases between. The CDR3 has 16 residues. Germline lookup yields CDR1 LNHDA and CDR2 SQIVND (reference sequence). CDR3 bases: TGTGCCAGTAGGGGGGGGGACCTCCCCTTAACTTACGGCTACACCTTC. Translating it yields CASRGGDLPLTYGYTF.

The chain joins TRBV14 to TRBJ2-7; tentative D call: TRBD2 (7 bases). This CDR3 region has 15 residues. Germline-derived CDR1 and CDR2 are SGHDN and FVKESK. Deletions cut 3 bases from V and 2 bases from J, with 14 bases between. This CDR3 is CASSHEGGAPYEQYF. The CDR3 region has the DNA TGTGCCAGCAGCCATGAAGGGGGGGCCCCCTACGAGCAGTACTTC.

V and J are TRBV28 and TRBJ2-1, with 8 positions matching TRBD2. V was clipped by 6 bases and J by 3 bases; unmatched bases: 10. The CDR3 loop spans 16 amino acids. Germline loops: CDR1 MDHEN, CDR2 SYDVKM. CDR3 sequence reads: CASRGGSGKVYNEQFF. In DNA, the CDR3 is TGTGCCAGCAGGGGTGGTAGCGGGAAAGTCTACAATGAGCAGTTCTTC.

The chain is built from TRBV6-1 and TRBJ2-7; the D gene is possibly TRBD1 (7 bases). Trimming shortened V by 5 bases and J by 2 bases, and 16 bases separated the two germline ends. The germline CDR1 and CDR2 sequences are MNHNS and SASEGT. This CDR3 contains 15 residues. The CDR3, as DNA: TGTGCCAGCAGTCGACAGGGTGGGGGGACCTACGAGCAGTACTTC. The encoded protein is CASSRQGGGTYEQYF.

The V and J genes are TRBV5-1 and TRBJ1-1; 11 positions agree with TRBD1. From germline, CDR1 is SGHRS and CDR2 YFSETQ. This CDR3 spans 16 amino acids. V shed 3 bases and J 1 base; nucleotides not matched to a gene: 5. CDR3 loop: CASSSTGTGGNTEAFF. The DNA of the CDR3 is TGCGCCAGCAGCTCTACCGGGACAGGGGGGAACACTGAAGCTTTCTTT.

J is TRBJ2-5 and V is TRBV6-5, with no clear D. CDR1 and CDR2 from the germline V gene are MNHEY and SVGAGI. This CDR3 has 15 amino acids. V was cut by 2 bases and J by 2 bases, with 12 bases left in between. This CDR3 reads CASSYHDAGQETQYF. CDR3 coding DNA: TGTGCCAGCAGTTACCACGACGCAGGTCAAGAGACCCAGTACTTC.

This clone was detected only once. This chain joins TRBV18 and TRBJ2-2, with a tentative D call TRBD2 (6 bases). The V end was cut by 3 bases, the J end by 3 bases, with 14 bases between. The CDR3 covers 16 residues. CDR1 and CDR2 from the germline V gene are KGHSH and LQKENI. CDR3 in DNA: TGTGCCAGCTCACCGGTTGGCGGGGAGGACACCGGGGAGCTGTTTTTT. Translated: CASSPVGGEDTGELFF.

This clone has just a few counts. As DNA, the CDR3 is TGCGCCAGCAGCTTGGGGGGGACTAGTGTACCTGAAGCTTTCTTT. Translation gives CASSLGGTSVPEAFF. The rearrangement links TRBV5-1 to TRBJ1-1, with TRBD1 as a possible D gene (5 bases). Germline CDR1 SGHRS, CDR2 YFSETQ. The CDR3 is 15 amino acids. Trimming took 0 bases from V and 6 from J, leaving 15 bases between them.

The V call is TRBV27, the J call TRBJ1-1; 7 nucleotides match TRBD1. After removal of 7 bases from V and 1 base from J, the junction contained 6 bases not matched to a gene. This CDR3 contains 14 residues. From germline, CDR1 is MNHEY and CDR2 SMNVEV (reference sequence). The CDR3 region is CASTRQGGNTEAFF. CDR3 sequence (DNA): TGTGCCAGCACCCGACAGGGAGGGAACACTGAAGCTTTCTTT.

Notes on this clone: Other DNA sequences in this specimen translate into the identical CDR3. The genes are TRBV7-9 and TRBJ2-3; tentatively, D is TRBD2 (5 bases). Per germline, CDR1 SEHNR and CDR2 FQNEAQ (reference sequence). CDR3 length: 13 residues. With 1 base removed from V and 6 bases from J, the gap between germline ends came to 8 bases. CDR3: CASSLEVADTQYF. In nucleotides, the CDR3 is TGTGCCAGCAGCTTAGAGGTAGCGGATACGCAGTATTTT.

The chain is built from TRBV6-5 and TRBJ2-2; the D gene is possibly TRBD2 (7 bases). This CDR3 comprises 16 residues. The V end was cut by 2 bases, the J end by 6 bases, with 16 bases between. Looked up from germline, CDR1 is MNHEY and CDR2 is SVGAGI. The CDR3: CASSYPGGGLPGELFF. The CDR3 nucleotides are TGTGCCAGCAGTTACCCTGGGGGGGGCCTCCCCGGGGAGCTGTTTTTT.

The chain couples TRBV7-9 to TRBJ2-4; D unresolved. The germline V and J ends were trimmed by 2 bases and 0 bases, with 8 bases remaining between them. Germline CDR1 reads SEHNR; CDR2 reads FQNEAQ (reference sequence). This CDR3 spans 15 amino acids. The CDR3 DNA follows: TGTGCCAGCAGCTTACTTCCTCTAGCCAAAAACATTCAGTACTTC. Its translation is CASSLLPLAKNIQYF.

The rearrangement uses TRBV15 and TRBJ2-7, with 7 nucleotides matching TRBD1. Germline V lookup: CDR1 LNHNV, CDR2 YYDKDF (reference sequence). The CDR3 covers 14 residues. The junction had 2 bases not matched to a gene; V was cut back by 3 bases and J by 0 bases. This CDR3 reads CATSSNRGSYEQYF. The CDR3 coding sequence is TGTGCCACCAGCAGTAACAGGGGCTCCTACGAGCAGTACTTC.

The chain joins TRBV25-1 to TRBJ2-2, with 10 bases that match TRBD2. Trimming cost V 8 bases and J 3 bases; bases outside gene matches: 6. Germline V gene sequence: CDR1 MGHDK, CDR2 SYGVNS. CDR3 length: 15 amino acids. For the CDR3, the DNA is TGTGCCAGCCAAAGCGGGGGGGCCCACACCGGGGAGCTGTTTTTT. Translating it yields CASQSGGAHTGELFF.

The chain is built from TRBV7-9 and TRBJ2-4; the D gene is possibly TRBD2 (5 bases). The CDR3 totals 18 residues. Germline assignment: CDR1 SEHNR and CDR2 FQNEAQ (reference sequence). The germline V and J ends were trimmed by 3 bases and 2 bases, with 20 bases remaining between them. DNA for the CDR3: TGTGCCAGCAGCTTGTGGATCTCGGGGATCGAGTCCAAAAACATTCAGTACTTC. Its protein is CASSLWISGIESKNIQYF.

The CDR3 DNA reads as TGTGCCAGCTCACCTTTATTAACTAGCGGGAGATTCGTTGAGCAGTTCTTC. Protein: CASSPLLTSGRFVEQFF. The chain carries TRBV18 and TRBJ2-1; 11 bases map to TRBD2. Germline V gene data show CDR1 as KGHSH and CDR2 as LQKENI. V was clipped by 3 bases and J by 9 bases; unmatched bases: 13. The CDR3 consists of 17 residues.

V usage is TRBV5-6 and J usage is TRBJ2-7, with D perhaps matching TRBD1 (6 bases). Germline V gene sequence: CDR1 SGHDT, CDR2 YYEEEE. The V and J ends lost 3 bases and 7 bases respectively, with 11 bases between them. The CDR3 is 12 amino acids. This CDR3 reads CASSWTVSEQYF. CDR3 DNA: TGTGCCAGCAGCTGGACAGTCTCGGAGCAGTACTTC.